This T cell receptor (beta chain) originates from a study of blood T cells in healthy people across ages. A second PCR of 7 to 11 cycles used a sample-barcoded 5' primer and a J-beta primer mix. TCRdb redid the calling of the 5' RACE reads with MiXCR, one entry per CDR3 protein. The data show around 1.5 million distinct CDR3 sequences, 42% seen once. Donation came from healthy Caucasian individuals in Russia who were aged roughly 6 to 95. CDR1 is SGHRS, CDR2 YFSETQ, per germline. V lost 4 bases and J 3 bases, leaving 11 bases between the germline ends. CDR3 length: 14 residues. The rearrangement links TRBV5-1 to TRBJ1-5; possibly TRBD1 for D (6 bases). This sequence originates from a woman aged 18-30 years in good health. Sequencing input: blood. This CDR3 reads CASSVEGDNQPQHF. The CDR3, as DNA: TGCGCCAGCAGCGTGGAGGGGGACAATCAGCCCCAGCATTTT.